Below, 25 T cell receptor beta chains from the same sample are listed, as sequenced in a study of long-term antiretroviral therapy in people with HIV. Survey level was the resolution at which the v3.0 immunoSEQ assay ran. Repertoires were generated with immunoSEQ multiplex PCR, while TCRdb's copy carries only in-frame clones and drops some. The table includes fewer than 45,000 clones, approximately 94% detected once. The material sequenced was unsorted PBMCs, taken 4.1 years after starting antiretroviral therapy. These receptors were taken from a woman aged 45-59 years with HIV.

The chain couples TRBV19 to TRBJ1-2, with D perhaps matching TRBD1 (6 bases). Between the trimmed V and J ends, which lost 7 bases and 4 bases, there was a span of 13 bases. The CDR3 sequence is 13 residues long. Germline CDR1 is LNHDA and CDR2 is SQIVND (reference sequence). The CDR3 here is CASTRQAGYGYTF. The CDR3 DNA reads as TGTGCCAGTACTAGACAGGCGGGCTATGGCTACACCTTC.

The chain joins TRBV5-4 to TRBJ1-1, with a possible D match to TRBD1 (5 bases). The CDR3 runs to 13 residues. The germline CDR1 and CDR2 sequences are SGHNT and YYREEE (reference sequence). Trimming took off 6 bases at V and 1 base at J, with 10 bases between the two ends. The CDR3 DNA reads TGTGCCAGCATGGGGACTCCGAACACTGAAGCTTTCTTT. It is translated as CASMGTPNTEAFF.

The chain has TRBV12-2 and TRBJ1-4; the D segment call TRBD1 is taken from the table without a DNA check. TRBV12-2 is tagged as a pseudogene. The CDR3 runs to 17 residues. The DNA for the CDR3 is TGTGCAAGTCGCACCCACAGGGATCCTGCAACTAATGAAAAACTGTTTTTT. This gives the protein CASRTHRDPATNEKLFF.

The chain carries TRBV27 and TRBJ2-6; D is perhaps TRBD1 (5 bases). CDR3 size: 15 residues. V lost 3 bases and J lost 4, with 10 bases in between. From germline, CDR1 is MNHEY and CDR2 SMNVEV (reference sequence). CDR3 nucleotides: TGTGCCAGCAGTTTGCTAAAGGGGGGGGCCAACGTCCTGACTTTC. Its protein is CASSLLKGGANVLTF.

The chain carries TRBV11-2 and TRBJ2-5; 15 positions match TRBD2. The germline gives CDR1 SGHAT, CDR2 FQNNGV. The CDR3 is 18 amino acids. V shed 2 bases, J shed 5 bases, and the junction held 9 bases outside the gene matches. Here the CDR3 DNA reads TGTGCCAGCAGCTTAAAATTTTCCGGGACTAGCGGGGGGGAGACCCAGTACTTC. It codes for CASSLKFSGTSGGETQYF.

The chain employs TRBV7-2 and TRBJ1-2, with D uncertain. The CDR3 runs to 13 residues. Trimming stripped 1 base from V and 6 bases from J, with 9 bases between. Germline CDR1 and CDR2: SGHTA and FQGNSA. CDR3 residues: CASSLDAGDGYTF. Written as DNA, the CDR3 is TGTGCCAGCAGCTTAGATGCCGGAGATGGCTACACCTTC.

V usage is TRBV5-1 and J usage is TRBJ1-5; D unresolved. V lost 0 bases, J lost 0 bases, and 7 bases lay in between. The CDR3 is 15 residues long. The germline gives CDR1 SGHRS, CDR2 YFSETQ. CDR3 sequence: CASSLGGLSNQPQHF. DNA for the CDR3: TGCGCCAGCAGCTTGGGAGGCCTTAGCAATCAGCCCCAGCATTTT.

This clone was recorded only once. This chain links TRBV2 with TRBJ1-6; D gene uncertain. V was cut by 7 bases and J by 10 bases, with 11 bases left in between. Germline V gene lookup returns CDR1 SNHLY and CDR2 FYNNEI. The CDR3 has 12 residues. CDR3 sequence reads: CASNEGVSPLHF. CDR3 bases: TGTGCCAGCAACGAGGGAGTCTCACCCCTCCACTTT.

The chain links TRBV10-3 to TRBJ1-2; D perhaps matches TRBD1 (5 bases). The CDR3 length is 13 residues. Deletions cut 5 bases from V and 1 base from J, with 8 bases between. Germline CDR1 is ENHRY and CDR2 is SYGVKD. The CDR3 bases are TGTGCCATCAGTCGGGACTTTAACTATGGCTACACCTTC. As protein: CAISRDFNYGYTF.

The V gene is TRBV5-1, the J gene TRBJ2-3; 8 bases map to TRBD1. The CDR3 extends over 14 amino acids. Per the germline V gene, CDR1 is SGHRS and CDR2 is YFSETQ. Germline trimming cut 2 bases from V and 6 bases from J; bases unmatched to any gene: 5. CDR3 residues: CASSLRQGADTQYF. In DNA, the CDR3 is TGCGCCAGCAGCTTAAGGCAGGGGGCGGATACGCAGTATTTT.

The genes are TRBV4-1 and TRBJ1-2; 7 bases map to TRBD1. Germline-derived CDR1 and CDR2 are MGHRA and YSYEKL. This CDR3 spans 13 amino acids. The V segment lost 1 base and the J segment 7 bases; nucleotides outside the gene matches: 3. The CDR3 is CASSQARGLGYTF. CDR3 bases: TGCGCCAGCAGCCAAGCTAGGGGGCTTGGCTACACCTTC.

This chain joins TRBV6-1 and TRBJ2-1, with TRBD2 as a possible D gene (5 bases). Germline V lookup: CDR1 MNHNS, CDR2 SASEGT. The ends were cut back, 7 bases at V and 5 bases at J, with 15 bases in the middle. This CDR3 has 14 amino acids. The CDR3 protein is CASTTGMANNEQFF. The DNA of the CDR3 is TGTGCCAGCACCACCGGGATGGCAAACAATGAGCAGTTCTTC.

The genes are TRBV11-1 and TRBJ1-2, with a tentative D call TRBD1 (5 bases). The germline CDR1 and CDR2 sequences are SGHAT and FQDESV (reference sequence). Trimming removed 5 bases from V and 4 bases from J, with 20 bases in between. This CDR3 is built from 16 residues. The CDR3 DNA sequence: TGTGCCAGCAGCCCAGGGTGGGGAGGGGTCGGCTATGGCTACACCTTC. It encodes CASSPGWGGVGYGYTF.

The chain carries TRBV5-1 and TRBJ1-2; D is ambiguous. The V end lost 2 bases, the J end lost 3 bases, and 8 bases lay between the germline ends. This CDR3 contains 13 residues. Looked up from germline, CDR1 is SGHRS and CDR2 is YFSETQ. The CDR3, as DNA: TGCGCCAGCAGCTTAGAAGGTTACTATGGCTACACCTTC. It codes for CASSLEGYYGYTF.

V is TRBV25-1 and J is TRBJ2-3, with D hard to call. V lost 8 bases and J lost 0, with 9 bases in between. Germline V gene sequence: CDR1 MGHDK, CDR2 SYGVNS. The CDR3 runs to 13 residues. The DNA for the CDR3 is TGTGCCAGCGCGACGGACAGCACAGATACGCAGTATTTT. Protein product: CASATDSTDTQYF.

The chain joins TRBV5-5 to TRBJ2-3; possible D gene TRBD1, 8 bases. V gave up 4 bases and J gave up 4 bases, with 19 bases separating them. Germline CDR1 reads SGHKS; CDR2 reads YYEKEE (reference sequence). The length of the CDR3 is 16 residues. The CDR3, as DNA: TGTGCCAGCAGCCACAGGGGGACTACCCCACCAGATACGCAGTATTTT. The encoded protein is CASSHRGTTPPDTQYF.

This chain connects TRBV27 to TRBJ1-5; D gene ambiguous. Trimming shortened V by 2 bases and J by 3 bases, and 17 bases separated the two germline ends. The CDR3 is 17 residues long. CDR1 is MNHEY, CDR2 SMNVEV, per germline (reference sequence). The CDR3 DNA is TGTGCCAGCAGTTTAATTGCAGTCGGGCAGGTCAATCAGCCCCAGCATTTT. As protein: CASSLIAVGQVNQPQHF.

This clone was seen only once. Written as DNA, the CDR3 is TGTGCCAGCAGTGACCGGGGGCGTCTACAGCCCCAGCATTTT. Residues: CASSDRGRLQPQHF. The chain recombines TRBV2 with TRBJ1-5, with a tentative D call TRBD1 (6 bases). CDR3 length equals 14 residues. V was pared by 3 bases and J by 7 bases, with 13 bases between. The germline V gene has CDR1 SNHLY and CDR2 FYNNEI.

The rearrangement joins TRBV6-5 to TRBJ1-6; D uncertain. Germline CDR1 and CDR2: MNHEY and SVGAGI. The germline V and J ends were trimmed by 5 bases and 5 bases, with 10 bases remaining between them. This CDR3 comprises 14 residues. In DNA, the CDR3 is TGTGCCAGCAGTGAGGGAGCAGATAATTCACCCCTCCACTTT. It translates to CASSEGADNSPLHF.

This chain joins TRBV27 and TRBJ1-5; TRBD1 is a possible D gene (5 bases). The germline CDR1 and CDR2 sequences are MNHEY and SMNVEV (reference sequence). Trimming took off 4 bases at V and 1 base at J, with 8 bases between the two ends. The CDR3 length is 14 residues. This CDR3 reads CASSYRDSNQPQHF. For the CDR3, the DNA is TGTGCCAGCAGTTACCGGGACAGCAATCAGCCCCAGCATTTT.

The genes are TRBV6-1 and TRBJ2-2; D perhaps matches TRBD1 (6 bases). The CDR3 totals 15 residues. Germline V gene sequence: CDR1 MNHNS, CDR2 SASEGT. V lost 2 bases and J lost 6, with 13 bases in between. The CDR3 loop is CASSEWGRVPGELFF. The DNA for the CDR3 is TGTGCCAGCAGTGAATGGGGGCGGGTTCCCGGGGAGCTGTTTTTT.

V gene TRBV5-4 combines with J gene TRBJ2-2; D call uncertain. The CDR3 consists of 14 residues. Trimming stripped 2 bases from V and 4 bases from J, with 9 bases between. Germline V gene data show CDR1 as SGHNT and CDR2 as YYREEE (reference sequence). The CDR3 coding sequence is TGTGCCAGCAGCTTTTATGACGGCACCGGGGAGCTGTTTTTT. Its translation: CASSFYDGTGELFF.

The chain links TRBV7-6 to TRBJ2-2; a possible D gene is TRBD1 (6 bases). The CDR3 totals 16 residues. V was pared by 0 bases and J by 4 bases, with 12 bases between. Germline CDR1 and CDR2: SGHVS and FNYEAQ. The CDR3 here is CASSLAPTGTTGELFF. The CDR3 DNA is TGTGCCAGCAGCTTAGCACCTACAGGGACCACCGGGGAGCTGTTTTTT.

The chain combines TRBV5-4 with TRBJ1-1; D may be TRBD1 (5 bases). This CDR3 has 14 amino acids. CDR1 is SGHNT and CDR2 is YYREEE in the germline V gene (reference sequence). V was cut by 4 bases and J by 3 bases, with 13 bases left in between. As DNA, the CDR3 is TGTGCCAGCAGCGGGGGGACGGGGGACACTGAAGCTTTCTTT. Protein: CASSGGTGDTEAFF.

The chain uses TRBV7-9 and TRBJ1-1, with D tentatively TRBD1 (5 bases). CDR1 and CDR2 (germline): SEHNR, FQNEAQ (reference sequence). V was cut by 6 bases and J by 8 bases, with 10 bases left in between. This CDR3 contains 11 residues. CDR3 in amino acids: CASSRSGEAFF. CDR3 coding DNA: TGTGCCAGCAGTCGCTCAGGGGAAGCTTTCTTT. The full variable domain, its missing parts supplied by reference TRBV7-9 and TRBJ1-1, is DTGVSQNPRHKITKRGQNVTFRCDPISEHNRLYWYRQTLGQGPEFLTYFQNEAQLEKSRLLSDRFSAERPKGSFSTLEIQRTEQGDSAMYLCASSRSGEAFFGQGTRLTVV.